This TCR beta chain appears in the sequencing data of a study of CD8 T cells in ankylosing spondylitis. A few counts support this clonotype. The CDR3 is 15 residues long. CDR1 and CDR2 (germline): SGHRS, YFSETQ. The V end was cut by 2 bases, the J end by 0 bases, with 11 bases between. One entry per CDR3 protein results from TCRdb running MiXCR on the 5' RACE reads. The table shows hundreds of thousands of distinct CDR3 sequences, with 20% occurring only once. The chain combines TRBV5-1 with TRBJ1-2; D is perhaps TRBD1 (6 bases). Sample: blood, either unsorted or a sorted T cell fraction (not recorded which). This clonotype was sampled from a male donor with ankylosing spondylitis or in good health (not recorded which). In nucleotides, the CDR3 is TGCGCCAGCAGCTTAACAGGGTCCGCTAACTATGGCTACACCTTC. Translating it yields CASSLTGSANYGYTF.